The rows below give T cell receptor beta chains drawn from one sample of a study of Graves' ophthalmopathy and Graves' hyperthyroidism. TCRdb used MiXCR to reprocess the multiplex PCR reads, holding one entry per CDR3 protein. The table includes 150,000 to 200,000 distinct CDR3 sequences, around 39% detected once. The sequencing sample was made of peripheral blood. These receptors all stem from a man between 25 and 39 years old with Graves' ophthalmopathy. The conserved cysteine and the conserved F or W are not part of the CDR3 here.

cdr3_aa: ASSEPKGPVGVHEQY
v_call: TRBV6-1

cdr3_aa: SASRQPANYGYT
v_call: TRBV20-1

cdr3_aa: AWSGHITNYGYT
v_call: TRBV30

cdr3_aa: ASSQDGTSGANVLT
v_call: TRBV4-3

cdr3_aa: ASSPSNSYEQY
v_call: TRBV6-2/TRBV6-3

cdr3_aa: ASSRKGPNYEQY
v_call: TRBV2

cdr3_aa: ASSPNPGFFSGNTIY
v_call: TRBV18

cdr3_aa: ASRTPTGGDSYEQY
v_call: TRBV28

cdr3_aa: ASSPGTYNQPQH
v_call: TRBV12-3/TRBV12-4

cdr3_aa: ASSYSGSGIYEQY
v_call: TRBV6-2/TRBV6-3

cdr3_aa: ASSRKGASGNTIY
v_call: TRBV6-1

cdr3_aa: ASRATGGGSNQPQH
v_call: TRBV6-2/TRBV6-3

cdr3_aa: SAREGRVFDQPQH
v_call: TRBV20-1

cdr3_aa: ASTIGQGNQPQH
v_call: TRBV6-2/TRBV6-3

cdr3_aa: ASSPHTSGRDYEQY
v_call: TRBV28

cdr3_aa: ASSGLALTYEQY
v_call: TRBV28

cdr3_aa: ASSYDSYTEAF
v_call: TRBV6-2/TRBV6-3

cdr3_aa: ATATGSTYEQY
v_call: TRBV6-2/TRBV6-3

cdr3_aa: ASSLVQGLRETQY
v_call: TRBV12-3/TRBV12-4

cdr3_aa: SWGGGSSYNEQF
v_call: TRBV20-1

cdr3_aa: ASSRGRLYEQY
v_call: TRBV12-3/TRBV12-4

cdr3_aa: ASSPYWGSYEQY
v_call: TRBV7-2

cdr3_aa: ASEGTVNTEAF
v_call: TRBV28

cdr3_aa: ASSVGPPGHEQY
v_call: TRBV9

cdr3_aa: ASREGHSPLH
v_call: TRBV28

cdr3_aa: ASSPGVSGRAAETQY
v_call: TRBV11-1

cdr3_aa: AISSMDRVRSPLH
v_call: TRBV10-3

cdr3_aa: ATSQREAGRNTEAF
v_call: TRBV15

cdr3_aa: ASSTLSVGFSYEQY
v_call: TRBV12-3/TRBV12-4

cdr3_aa: ASSELRTGLGQPQH
v_call: TRBV6-1

cdr3_aa: ASRGWAGVGGETQY
v_call: TRBV6-2/TRBV6-3

cdr3_aa: ATRDTPDRGQNYGYT
v_call: TRBV24-1

cdr3_aa: ASSYSMAGGEETQY
v_call: TRBV6-2/TRBV6-3

cdr3_aa: ASSQQQGRSTEAF
v_call: TRBV7-2

cdr3_aa: ASSPGGDQPQH
v_call: TRBV18

cdr3_aa: ASSLDGTMYEQY
v_call: TRBV12-3/TRBV12-4

cdr3_aa: ASSLRDPRAMNTEAF
v_call: TRBV11-1

cdr3_aa: ASSPRLGQETQY
v_call: TRBV7-6

cdr3_aa: ASSYSGGSAETQY
v_call: TRBV6-5

cdr3_aa: SVRAGGYEQY
v_call: TRBV20-1

cdr3_aa: ASKTGVGTGELF
v_call: TRBV2

cdr3_aa: ASSRGTSYNTGELF
v_call: TRBV6-2/TRBV6-3

cdr3_aa: ASTTPGGEDEQY
v_call: TRBV12-3/TRBV12-4

cdr3_aa: ASSHSRTGPLYGYT
v_call: TRBV11-2

cdr3_aa: ASSLLSAGQAF
v_call: TRBV7-2

cdr3_aa: ASRTGVGEAF
v_call: TRBV12-3/TRBV12-4

cdr3_aa: ASSELLDRYLAEAF
v_call: TRBV6-1

cdr3_aa: SARTGQETQY
v_call: TRBV20-1

cdr3_aa: ASRSGQGSGQPQH
v_call: TRBV2

cdr3_aa: ASSYPRGLDRN
v_call: TRBV11-2

cdr3_aa: ASSQSGTGAYEQY
v_call: TRBV4-3